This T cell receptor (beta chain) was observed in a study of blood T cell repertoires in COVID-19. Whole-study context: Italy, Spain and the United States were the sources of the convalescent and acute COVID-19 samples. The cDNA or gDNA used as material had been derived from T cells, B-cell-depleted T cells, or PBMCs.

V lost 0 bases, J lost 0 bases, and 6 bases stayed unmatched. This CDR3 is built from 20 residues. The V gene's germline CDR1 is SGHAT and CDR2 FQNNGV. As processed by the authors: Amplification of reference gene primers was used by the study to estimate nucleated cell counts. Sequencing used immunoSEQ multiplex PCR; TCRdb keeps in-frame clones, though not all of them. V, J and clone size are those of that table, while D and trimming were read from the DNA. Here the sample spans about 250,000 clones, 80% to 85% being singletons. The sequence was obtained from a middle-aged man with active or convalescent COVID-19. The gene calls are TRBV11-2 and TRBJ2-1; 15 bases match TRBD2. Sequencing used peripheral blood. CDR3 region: CASSLEGTSGGPGSYNEQFF. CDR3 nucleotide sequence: TGTGCCAGCAGCTTAGAAGGGACTAGCGGGGGGCCGGGCTCCTACAATGAGCAGTTCTTC.